Listed here is a single TCR beta chain. Measured with immunoSEQ multiplex PCR; TCRdb has only the in-frame clones, and not every one. The sample carries about 80,000 clones, approximately 97% recorded once. These data are taken from a study of technical replicates of blood from a handful of donors. Germline CDR1 reads LGHNA; CDR2 reads YNFKEQ. The V gene lost 5 bases and the J gene lost 5 bases, with 18 bases spanning the gap. The length of the CDR3 is 16 residues. The specimen was T cells isolated from PBMCs. This TCR was recovered from a human donor in good health. V gene TRBV4-2 combines with J gene TRBJ2-2, with D perhaps matching TRBD2 (6 bases). The CDR3 sequence: CASSYRTIRLTGELFF. The CDR3 nucleotides are TGTGCCAGCAGCTACAGGACTATCAGATTGACCGGGGAGCTGTTTTTT.